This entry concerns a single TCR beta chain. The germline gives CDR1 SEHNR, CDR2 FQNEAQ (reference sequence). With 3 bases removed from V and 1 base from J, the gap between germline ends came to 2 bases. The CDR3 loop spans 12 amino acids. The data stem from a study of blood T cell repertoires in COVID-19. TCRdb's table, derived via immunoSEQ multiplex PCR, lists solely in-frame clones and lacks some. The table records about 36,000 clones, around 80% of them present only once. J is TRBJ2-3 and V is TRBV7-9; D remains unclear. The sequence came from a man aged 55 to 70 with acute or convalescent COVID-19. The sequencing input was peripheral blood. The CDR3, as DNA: TGTGCCAGCAGCTTCGGCACAGATACGCAGTATTTT. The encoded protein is CASSFGTDTQYF.